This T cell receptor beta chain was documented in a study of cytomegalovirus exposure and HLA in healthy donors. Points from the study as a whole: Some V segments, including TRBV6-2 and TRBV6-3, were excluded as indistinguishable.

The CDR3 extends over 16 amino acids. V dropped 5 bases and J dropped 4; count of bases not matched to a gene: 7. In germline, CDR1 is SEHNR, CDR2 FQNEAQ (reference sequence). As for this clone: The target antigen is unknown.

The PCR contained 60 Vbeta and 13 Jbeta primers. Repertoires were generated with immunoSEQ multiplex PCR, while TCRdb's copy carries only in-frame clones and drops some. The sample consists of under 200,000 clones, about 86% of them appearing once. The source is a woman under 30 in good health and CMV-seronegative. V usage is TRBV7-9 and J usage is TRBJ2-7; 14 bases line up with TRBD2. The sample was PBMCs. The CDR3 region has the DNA TGTGCCAGCAGCCCCACGACTAGCGGGAGGGTATACGAGCAGTACTTC. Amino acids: CASSPTTSGRVYEQYF.